This T cell receptor beta chain was profiled in a study of T cells in Graves' hyperthyroidism and ophthalmopathy. At the level of the study: The blood sample was taken at first diagnosis, before treatment began. Points from the study as a whole: Most thyroid-expanded clonotypes above 0.001 were also found in blood.

CDR1 and CDR2 (germline): SQVTM, ANQGSEA. This CDR3 region has 12 residues. The junction had 5 bases not matched to a gene; V was cut back by 4 bases and J by 7 bases. This clonotype was detected ten times or more. Its antigen is unknown. Isolation of PBMCs was performed on 9.5 to 10 ml fresh peripheral blood. Researchers amplified the TCR beta CDR3 regions from RNA transcripts. First-round RT-PCR of the TCR CDR3 relied on the HTBI primer set. TCRdb analysed the multiplex PCR reads with MiXCR anew, one entry per CDR3 protein. Here the sample spans about 350,000 distinct CDR3 sequences, around 18% being singletons.

The material sequenced was blood. The TCR sequence derives from a woman in her thirties or forties with Graves' ophthalmopathy. The genes are TRBV29-1 and TRBJ1-2; 8 bases are shared with TRBD1. The CDR3 sequence is CSVAPGGFGYTF. The CDR3 DNA reads as TGCAGCGTTGCGCCAGGGGGCTTTGGCTACACCTTC.